This record looks at one T cell receptor (beta chain) sequence and its context. What it recognizes is unknown. An end of the junction differs from the germline gene, which may be a read error. Germline V gene sequence: CDR1 KGHSH, CDR2 LQKENI. This CDR3 has 13 amino acids. The assay was immunoSEQ multiplex PCR, and TCRdb's table has in-frame clones only and misses some. Of a few million clones listed, about 92% are singletons. These data originate in a study of shared clonotypes between healthy human individuals. Study-level background: Researchers assigned three CD4 naive, three CD4 memory, two CD8 naive and one CD8 memory plate to each donor.

The study enrolled healthy HIV-negative adults without recent acute infections or vaccinations as donors. Study results and limitations: Memory subsets generally showed smaller estimated richness than naive subsets did.

V gene TRBV18 combines with J gene TRBJ2-7; 10 bases line up with TRBD2. The clonotype comes from a man younger than 30 in good health. The specimen sequenced was naive CD4+ T cells sorted from blood. Sample subset: CD45RA+ positively selected. CDR3 region: CASSPQTSGSVDF. The CDR3 bases are TGTGCCAGCTCACCACAGACTAGCGGGTCAGTAGACTTC.